Below, one TCR beta chain is given with its context. Its antigen is not known. Germline CDR1 and CDR2: SGHTA and FQGTGA. The CDR3 extends over 16 amino acids. Trimming removed 5 bases at V and 0 bases at J, with 17 bases between. Regarding time point: newly diagnosed GD, antithyroid drugs for less than 3 months. The TCR library was made from RNA extracted from PBMCs. These data belong to a study of regulatory T cells in long-lasting Graves disease. The overall study: Graves' patients with a new diagnosis had received antithyroid drugs under 3 months.

CDR3-region Arm-PCR and iRepertoire HTBI primers produced the TCR beta libraries. TCRdb passed the multiplex PCR reads through MiXCR, listing each CDR3 protein once. The sample holds roughly 530,000 distinct CDR3 sequences, more than 15% seen once. Points from the study as a whole: Accuracy was perhaps lowered by the small sample size.

Separately, the same data were catalogued under a study of T cells in Graves' hyperthyroidism and ophthalmopathy. That paper adds: Disease duration under 2 months; hyperthyroidism patients were aged 18 to 65.

The sample in question was peripheral blood mononuclear cells (PBMCs), obtained at new diagnosis, from a patient treated with antithyroid drugs. The gene calls are TRBV7-3 and TRBJ2-7, with TRBD2 as a possible D gene (8 bases). This receptor was taken from a woman between 40 and 65 years old with Graves disease. The CDR3 region has the DNA TGTGCCAGCAGCCCCGGGGGGGACAGCCGCTCCTACGAGCAGTACTTC. This sequence encodes CASSPGGDSRSYEQYF.